A selection of T cell receptor beta chains follows, all from one sample in a study of T cell responses to AZD1222 COVID-19 vaccine. Sequenced by immunoSEQ multiplex PCR; TCRdb stores in-frame clones only, minus some. The data contain approximately 64,000 clones, 75% to 95% of them singletons. Specimen: peripheral blood, collected 28 days after the second dose of the MenACWY control vaccine. The receptors derive from an adult who received the MenACWY meningococcal vaccine as a control. Each CDR3 is given with its conserved first and last residue. Each record gives: D gene, J gene, V gene, clone size, CDR3 protein, CDR3 DNA. D genes are given only for firm matches. Where a row states a size, it is once, few, many or the class of an expanded clone; other rows omit it.

- TRBJ1-4 TRBV7-2 - CASSFLGGPNEKLFF TGTGCCAGCAGCTTTCTTGGTGGTCCTAATGAAAAACTGTTTTTT
TRBD2 TRBJ2-2 TRBV24-1 - CATGTRGESGELFF TGTGCCACGGGGACTCGGGGGGAATCCGGGGAGCTGTTTTTT
TRBD1 TRBJ1-5 TRBV2 - CASSTVDRGQPQHF TGTGCCAGCAGTACCGTGGACAGGGGTCAGCCCCAGCATTTT
TRBD1 TRBJ1-1 TRBV27 - CASSLYRGNTEAFF TGTGCCAGCAGTTTGTACAGGGGGAACACTGAAGCTTTCTTT
- TRBJ2-5 TRBV7-7 - CASSLGAAQETQYF TGTGCTAGCAGCTTAGGGGCAGCCCAAGAGACCCAGTACTTC
TRBD1 TRBJ1-2 TRBV5-4 - CASSSGTGKVFTGYTF TGTGCCAGCAGCTCTGGGACAGGGAAAGTCTTTACTGGCTACACCTTC
TRBD2 TRBJ2-1 TRBV3-1/TRBV3-2 - CASSQVAAEREGLNEQFF TGTGCCAGCAGCCAAGTAGCAGCAGAGCGGGAGGGCCTCAATGAGCAGTTCTTC
- TRBJ1-1 TRBV11-2 - CASSLDRNTEAFF TGTGCCAGCAGCTTAGATAGGAACACTGAAGCTTTCTTT
TRBD2 TRBJ2-1 TRBV6-5 few CASNPVAGEGNEQFF TGTGCCAGCAATCCAGTAGCGGGAGAAGGCAATGAGCAGTTCTTC
- TRBJ2-7 TRBV28 - CASSGRGEEQYF TGTGCCAGCAGTGGCAGGGGGGAGGAGCAGTACTTC
- TRBJ1-2 TRBV18 - CASSLLRTADNYGYTF TGTGCCAGCTCCCTGCTGCGGACGGCGGATAACTATGGCTACACCTTC
- TRBJ2-7 TRBV7-8 - CASSLGGIFSYEQYF TGTGCCAGCAGCTTAGGAGGGATTTTCTCCTACGAGCAGTACTTC
- TRBJ1-1 TRBV5-1 - CASSLGLRETEAFF TGCGCCAGCAGCTTGGGGCTCAGGGAGACTGAAGCTTTCTTT
- TRBJ1-2 TRBV29-1 - CSVDGDGYTF TGCAGCGTTGACGGGGATGGCTACACCTTC
- TRBJ2-5 TRBV2 - CASNGGDGEVGETQYF TGTGCCAGCAACGGGGGCGACGGAGAAGTAGGGGAGACCCAGTACTTC
- TRBJ2-3 TRBV24-1 - CATSWGGSSTDTQYF TGTGCCACCAGTTGGGGTGGCTCTAGCACAGATACGCAGTATTTT
TRBD2 TRBJ2-7 TRBV2 once CARGLAGNYEQYF TGTGCCAGAGGACTAGCGGGCAACTACGAGCAGTACTTC
TRBD1 TRBJ1-5 TRBV23-1 once CASSGGPGQGPYIAWDQPQHF TGCGCCAGCAGTGGGGGCCCGGGACAGGGTCCCTATATCGCCTGGGATCAGCCCCAGCATTTT
- TRBJ2-1 TRBV3-1/TRBV3-2 - CASSSLRGKSYNEQFF TGTGCCAGCAGCTCCTTAAGGGGGAAATCCTACAATGAGCAGTTCTTC
- TRBJ2-1 TRBV11-2 - CASSYIENEQFF TGTGCCAGCAGCTACATCGAAAATGAGCAGTTCTTC
- TRBJ2-5 TRBV25-1 - CASSDPRLAVNGETQYF TGTGCCAGCAGTGATCCTCGGTTAGCGGTAAATGGGGAGACCCAGTACTTC
- TRBJ2-2 TRBV5-4 - CASSLREAGGELFF TGTGCCAGCAGCTTGCGGGAAGCGGGCGGGGAGCTGTTTTTT
- TRBJ2-1 TRBV7-2 - CASSPDRGTSLLPQFF TGTGCCAGCAGTCCCGACAGGGGGACTAGTCTTCTCCCTCAATTCTTC
- TRBJ2-4 TRBV3-1/TRBV3-2 - CASSQDPQGGIQYF TGTGCCAGCAGCCAAGATCCGCAGGGAGGCATTCAGTACTTC
- TRBJ2-3 TRBV12-3/TRBV12-4 once CASRASITDTQYF TGTGCCAGCAGGGCGAGCATCACAGATACGCAGTATTTT
- TRBJ1-2 TRBV5-6 - CASSVGLRGYTF TGTGCCAGCAGCGTCGGACTGAGAGGCTACACCTTC
TRBD2 TRBJ2-6 TRBV7-2 - CASSLELAGGGTGANVLTF TGTGCCAGCAGCTTAGAACTAGCGGGAGGGGGGACTGGGGCCAACGTCCTGACTTTC
TRBD2 TRBJ2-7 TRBV6-5 - CASSLAGDPSYEQYF TGTGCCAGCAGTCTAGCGGGAGACCCCTCCTACGAGCAGTACTTC
TRBD1 TRBJ2-5 TRBV18 - CASSTGTGETQYF TGTGCCAGCTCAACCGGGACAGGGGAGACCCAGTACTTC
TRBD2 TRBJ2-5 TRBV5-1 - CASSVGLAGGREETQYF TGCGCCAGCAGCGTGGGACTAGCGGGAGGGAGGGAAGAGACCCAGTACTTC
TRBD1 TRBJ1-5 TRBV6-5 few CASSLRTGGNQPQHF TGTGCCAGCAGCTTACGAACAGGGGGCAATCAGCCCCAGCATTTT
- TRBJ2-1 TRBV11-2 - CASSLPKNYNEQFF TGTGCCAGCAGCTTGCCAAAAAACTACAATGAGCAGTTCTTC
- TRBJ1-5 TRBV6-5 - CASSYGGFGNQPQHF TGTGCCAGCAGTTACGGGGGGTTCGGCAATCAGCCCCAGCATTTT
- TRBJ2-5 TRBV4-1 - CASSQEEWQGQETQYF TGCGCCAGCAGCCAAGAAGAATGGCAGGGTCAAGAGACCCAGTACTTC
TRBD2 TRBJ2-1 TRBV18 - CASSPLAGPPPYNEQFF TGTGCCAGCTCACCACTAGCGGGGCCTCCTCCCTACAATGAGCAGTTCTTC
- TRBJ2-7 TRBV4-3 - CASSQGGDHPYEQYF TGCGCCAGCAGCCAAGGAGGGGACCACCCCTACGAGCAGTACTTC
- TRBJ1-3 TRBV9 - CASSLLKGLSGNTIYF TGTGCCAGCAGCCTCCTAAAGGGGCTCTCTGGAAACACCATATATTTT
- TRBJ1-4 TRBV2 - CASSAGSGRGEKLFF TGTGCCAGCAGTGCTGGGTCAGGGAGGGGTGAAAAACTGTTTTTT
- TRBJ2-7 TRBV21-1 few CASISSTSSYEQYF TGTGCCAGCATTTCTTCGACTAGCTCATACGAGCAGTACTTC
TRBD2 TRBJ2-7 TRBV10-1 - CASSDPSGSPEQYF TGCGCCAGCAGTGATCCTAGCGGGAGTCCCGAGCAGTACTTC
- TRBJ2-1 TRBV19 few CASSIGTAGEQFF TGTGCCAGTAGCATCGGGACAGCGGGTGAGCAGTTCTTC
TRBD2 TRBJ2-7 TRBV30 - CAWSGHLAGDYEQYF TGTGCCTGGAGTGGCCACTTAGCGGGAGACTACGAGCAGTACTTC
- TRBJ1-3 TRBV28 - CASSLGSEGNGSGNTIYF TGTGCCAGCAGTTTAGGAAGTGAGGGGAACGGCTCTGGAAACACCATATATTTT
- TRBJ1-6 TRBV5-6 once CASSLQGSSPLHF TGTGCCAGCAGCTTGCAGGGTTCCTCACCCCTCCACTTT
- TRBJ1-5 TRBV27 - CASSLGSNQPQHF TGTGCCAGCAGTTTAGGAAGCAATCAGCCCCAGCATTTT
- TRBJ1-5 TRBV5-7 - CASSPGGQVQQPQHF TGTGCCAGCAGCCCTGGGGGGCAGGTTCAACAGCCCCAGCATTTT
- TRBJ2-4 TRBV7-8 - CASSSGGLGAKNIQYF TGTGCCAGCAGCTCAGGCGGTCTGGGAGCCAAAAACATTCAGTACTTC
- TRBJ2-1 TRBV7-9 - CASSPRAGKAYNEQFF TGTGCCAGCAGCCCCCGGGCGGGTAAGGCCTACAATGAGCAGTTCTTC
TRBD1 TRBJ1-1 TRBV28 - CASSSGGKGGPEAFF TGTGCCAGCAGTTCAGGGGGGAAGGGCGGGCCTGAAGCTTTCTTT